This T cell receptor beta chain emerged from a study of beta chain features in type 1 diabetes (dated by TCRdb to between 2017 and 2018). At the level of the whole study: Mean age, gender distribution, total cell number and subset yield were not different between patients and healthy donors. A total of approximately 100,000,000 sorted cells were examined across all samples, and the number of cells per subset was strongly correlated with RNA yield. The study compared the TCRB repertoires of sorted circulating CD4+ T cell subsets in recently diagnosed type 1 diabetes patients with those in matched healthy donors. Regulatory and stem cell-like memory subsets were obtained from only 8 patients and roughly 8 healthy donors, while naive and central memory subsets were obtained from all 30 or so donors. Broader findings and caveats from the paper: Because cDNA was sequenced instead of genomic DNA, highly expressing activated cells could be over-represented, though the groups showed no difference in activation or CD3 levels. Shorter templates might be favored by PCR, yet because patient and control samples were amplified and corrected together, any such skew would affect both groups equally. Type 1 diabetes patients showed a moderate but significant shortening of TCRB CDR3 length in all four CD4+ subsets. Naive, central memory and regulatory TCRB repertoires appeared to be more alike among patients than among healthy donors. Only small numbers of individuals were included in the HLA sub-analyses, which left unresolved whether HLA type had any influence on TCRB rearrangement. At VDJ recombination sites, type 1 diabetes patients had fewer insertions and more deleted nucleotides, which implies abnormalities in thymic rearrangement.

Sequences MGHRA (CDR1) and YSYEKL (CDR2) are obtained from the germline V gene. Reading from cysteine to phenylalanine, the CDR3 counts 15 amino acids. Solely the CDR3 DNA is kept, with 45 bases framed from the first base. For this chain, trimming is 1 base at the V end and 2 bases at the J end, and the number of junction bases without a gene match is 4. Comment on this clone: Its recognized antigen is unknown. No base quality information exists; no much larger clone differs at one position.

The entire isolated RNA was reverse transcribed using the High Capacity cDNA Reverse Transcription Kit, and thus expressed TCRB transcripts were sequenced. Deep immunoSEQ sequencing was performed on naive, central memory and regulatory T cell samples, with an average of around 3.5 million total reads per sample. Sorted cells were lysed in RLT buffer and RNA was extracted with DNase-treated RNeasy Micro or Mini kits, depending on cell number. To prevent cross-contamination, each cell subset was processed individually, whereas patient and healthy donor samples were processed jointly. The immunoSEQ multiplex PCR was used to amplify TCRB sequences from cDNA, generating 87-bp fragments that spanned the CDR3 region. Amplicons were sequenced on the Illumina HiSeq platform. Per the original workflow: Synthetic template baselines were used to correct PCR bias computationally, reads within Hamming distance 2 were collapsed together, and singletons that could not be merged were discarded. Reads were aligned against IMGT to assign V, D and J genes, CDR3 length and insertions or deletions at six rearrangement sites. Within each subset, clonotype counts were normalized to sorted cell number, and only after that were true diversity and Gini coefficients computed with the tcR R package. The overlap coefficient, calculated on TCRB nucleotide sequences, was used to quantify repertoire sharing. TCRdb stores this immuneACCESS table with in-frame sequences only. Part of the clones is absent; in the studies checked, under half of the shortfall reflects unresolved V genes, and no reason is known for the rest. Clonal size and the V and J genes are those of that table, whereas D and trimming came from the DNA. Within this sample are over 150,000 clones, with almost 8% of them counted one time only. The ten most abundant clones make up under 0.55% of the sample.

Each donor gave one peripheral blood draw, about 110 mL on average, collected into heparinised tubes. Using a panel that included CD45RO, CCR7, CD25, CD127, CD95 and CD27, naive, central memory, regulatory and stem cell-like memory CD4+ T cells were sorted on a BD FACSAria II. Purity was above 95% for every sorted population. Right away, PBMCs were isolated by Lymphoprep density gradient centrifugation and were stained directly, with no culture step. To minimize batch effects, samples were stained and sorted in pairs, one healthy donor with one patient per experiment. The clonotype was recovered from a man between 18 and 35 years old with type 1 diabetes. The V gene is TRBV4-1 and the J gene is TRBJ2-5, and TRBD1 matches 7 of the central bases. Sequencing was carried out using central memory CD4+ T cells from blood. CDR3 protein: CASSQVARGQETQYF. DNA sequence: TGCGCCAGCAGCCAAGTTGCCAGGGGGCAAGAGACCCAGTACTTC.